This T cell receptor (beta chain) was retrieved from a study of metastatic and nonmetastatic thyroid tumors. On the study more broadly: Repertoires from blood and tumor or nodule tissue of malignant and benign thyroid patients were compared.

Authors' analysis steps: Variation in CDR3 across clinicopathological groups served as the basis for constructing a distant-metastasis classifier in papillary thyroid cancer. With MiXCR, TCRdb called clones anew from the PCR reads. The V and J calls were determined by TCRdb, not by the authors. The sample lists tens of thousands of clones, less than 30% occurring once. Study-wide results and limits: Benign nodules were reported to have significantly lower TCR beta diversity than malignant thyroid tumors, in blood and tumor.

About this clone: Its antigen is currently unknown.

No treatment had been given to any patient before thyroid surgery. V lost 1 base, J lost 5 bases, and 8 bases lay in between. CDR1 LNHDA and CDR2 SQIVND come from the germline V gene (reference sequence). The CDR3 loop spans 14 amino acids. The rearrangement joins TRBV19 to TRBJ2-2; D ambiguous. This receptor was taken from a male donor with papillary thyroid cancer or a benign thyroid nodule (not recorded which). Some clones in this sample may be carry-over from other donors' samples. Sequencing input: blood. The CDR3 nucleotides read TGTGCCAGTAGTATAGTTTTGTTAACCGGGGAGCTGTTTTTT. The encoded protein is CASSIVLLTGELFF.